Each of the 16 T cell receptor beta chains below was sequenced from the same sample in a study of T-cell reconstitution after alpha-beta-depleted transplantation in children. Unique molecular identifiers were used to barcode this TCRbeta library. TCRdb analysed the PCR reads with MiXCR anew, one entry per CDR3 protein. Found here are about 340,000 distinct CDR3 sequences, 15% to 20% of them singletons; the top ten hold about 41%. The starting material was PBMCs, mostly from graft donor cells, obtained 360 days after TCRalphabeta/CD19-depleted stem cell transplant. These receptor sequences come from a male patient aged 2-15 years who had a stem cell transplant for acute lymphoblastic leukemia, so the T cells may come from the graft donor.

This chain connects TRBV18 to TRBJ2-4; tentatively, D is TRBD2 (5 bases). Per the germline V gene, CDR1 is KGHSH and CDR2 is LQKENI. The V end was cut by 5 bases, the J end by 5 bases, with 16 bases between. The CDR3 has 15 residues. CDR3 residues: CASSAGPREENIQYF. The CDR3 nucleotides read TGTGCCAGCTCAGCGGGCCCCCGGGAAGAAAACATTCAGTACTTC.

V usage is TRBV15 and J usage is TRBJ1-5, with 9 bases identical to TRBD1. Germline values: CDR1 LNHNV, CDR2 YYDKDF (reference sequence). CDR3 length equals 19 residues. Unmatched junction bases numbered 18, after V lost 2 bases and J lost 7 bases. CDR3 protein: CATSRTRTGDRSGIQPQHF. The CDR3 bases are TGTGCCACCAGCAGAACCAGGACAGGGGATCGTTCGGGAATACAGCCCCAGCATTTT.

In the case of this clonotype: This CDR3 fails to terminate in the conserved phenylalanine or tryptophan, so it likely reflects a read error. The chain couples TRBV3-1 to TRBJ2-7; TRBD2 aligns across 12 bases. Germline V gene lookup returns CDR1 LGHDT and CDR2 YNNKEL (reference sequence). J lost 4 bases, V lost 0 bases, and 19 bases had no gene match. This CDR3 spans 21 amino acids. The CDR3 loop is CASSQDTILAGGRSKRYEQYL. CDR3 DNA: TGTGCCAGCAGCCAAGATACGATACTAGCGGGAGGACGGTCCAAGAGGTACGAGCAGTACCTC.

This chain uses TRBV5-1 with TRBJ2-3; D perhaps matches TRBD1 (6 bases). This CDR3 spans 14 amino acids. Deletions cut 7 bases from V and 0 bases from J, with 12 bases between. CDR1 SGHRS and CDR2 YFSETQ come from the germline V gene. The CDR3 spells CASRDTSSTDTQYF. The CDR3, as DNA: TGCGCCAGCCGGGACACCAGTAGCACAGATACGCAGTATTTT.

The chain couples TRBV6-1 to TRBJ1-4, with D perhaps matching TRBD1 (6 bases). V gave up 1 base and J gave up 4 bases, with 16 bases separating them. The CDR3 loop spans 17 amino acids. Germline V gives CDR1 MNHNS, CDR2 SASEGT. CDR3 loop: CASSEVFRAGDNEKLFF. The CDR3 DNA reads TGTGCCAGCAGTGAAGTATTTCGGGCAGGGGATAATGAAAAACTGTTTTTT.

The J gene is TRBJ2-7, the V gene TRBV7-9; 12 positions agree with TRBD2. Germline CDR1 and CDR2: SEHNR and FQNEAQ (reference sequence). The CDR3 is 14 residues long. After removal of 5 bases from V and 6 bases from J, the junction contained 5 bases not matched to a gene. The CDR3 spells CASSRTSGTVEQYF. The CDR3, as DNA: TGTGCCAGCAGCAGGACTAGCGGGACGGTCGAGCAGTACTTC.

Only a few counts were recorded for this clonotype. The CDR3 region has the DNA TGCGCCAGCAGCATTGAGGGGGCCCGGCGGGATGAGCAGTTCTTC. Translation: CASSIEGARRDEQFF. This rearrangement joins TRBV4-3 to TRBJ2-1, with 7 bases aligning to TRBD1. The germline gives CDR1 LGHNA, CDR2 YSLEER. Trimming cost V 5 bases and J 8 bases; bases outside gene matches: 12. CDR3 length equals 15 residues.

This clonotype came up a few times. DNA of the CDR3: TGCAGTGCTATCATACCGGGACAGGGTTTGGTGACCCAGTACTTC. Protein: CSAIIPGQGLVTQYF. The rearrangement joins TRBV20-1 to TRBJ2-5; 9 bases agree with TRBD1. The junction had 13 bases not matched to a gene; V was cut back by 4 bases and J by 7 bases. The CDR3 is 15 amino acids. The germline V gene has CDR1 DFQATT and CDR2 SNEGSKA (reference sequence).

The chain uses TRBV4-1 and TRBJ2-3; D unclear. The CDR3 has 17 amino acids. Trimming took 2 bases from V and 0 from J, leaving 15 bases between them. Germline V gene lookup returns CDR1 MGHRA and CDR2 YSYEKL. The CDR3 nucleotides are TGCGCCAGCAGCCAATCGGCGTATACAGACAGCACAGATACGCAGTATTTT. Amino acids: CASSQSAYTDSTDTQYF.

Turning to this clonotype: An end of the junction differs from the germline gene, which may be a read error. The CDR3 loop is CASIQDAWASGRTDTQYF. The CDR3 coding sequence is TGCGCCAGCATCCAAGACGCCTGGGCTAGCGGGAGGACAGATACGCAGTATTTT. The chain combines TRBV4-3 with TRBJ2-3; 11 bases align to TRBD2. The CDR3 is 18 amino acids. Germline V gene lookup returns CDR1 LGHNA and CDR2 YSLEER.

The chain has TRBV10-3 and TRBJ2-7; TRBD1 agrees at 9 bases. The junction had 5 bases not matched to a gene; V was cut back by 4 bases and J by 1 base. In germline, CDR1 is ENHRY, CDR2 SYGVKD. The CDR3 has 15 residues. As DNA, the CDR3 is TGTGCCATCAGTGGGGGACAGGGCAGATCCTACGAGCAGTACTTC. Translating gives CAISGGQGRSYEQYF.

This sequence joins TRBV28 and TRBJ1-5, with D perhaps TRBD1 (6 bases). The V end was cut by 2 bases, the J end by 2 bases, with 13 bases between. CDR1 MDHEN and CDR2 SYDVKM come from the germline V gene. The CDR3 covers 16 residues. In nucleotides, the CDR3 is TGTGCCAGCAGTTTAGGGGGGGCGTCGGGCAATCAGCCCCAGCATTTT. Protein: CASSLGGASGNQPQHF.

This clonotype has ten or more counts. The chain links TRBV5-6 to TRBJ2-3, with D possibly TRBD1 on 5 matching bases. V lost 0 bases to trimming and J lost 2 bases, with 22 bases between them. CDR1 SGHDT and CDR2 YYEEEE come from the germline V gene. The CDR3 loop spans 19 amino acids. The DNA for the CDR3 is TGTGCCAGCAGCTTGGGAACCTGGTCGCTGTCAGGGAACACAGATACGCAGTATTTT. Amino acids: CASSLGTWSLSGNTDTQYF. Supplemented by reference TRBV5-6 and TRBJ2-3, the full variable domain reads DAGVTQSPTHLIKTRGQQVTLRCSPKSGHDTVSWYQQALGQGPQFIFQYYEEEERQRGNFPDRFSGHQFPNYSSELNVNALLLGDSALYLCASSLGTWSLSGNTDTQYFGPGTRLTVL.

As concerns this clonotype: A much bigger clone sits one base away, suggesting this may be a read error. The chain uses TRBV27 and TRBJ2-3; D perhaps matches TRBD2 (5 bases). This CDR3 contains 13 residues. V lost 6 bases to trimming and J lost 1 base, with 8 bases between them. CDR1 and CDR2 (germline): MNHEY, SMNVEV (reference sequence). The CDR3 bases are TGTGCCAGCAGGTTCGGGGGCACAGATACGCAGTATTTT. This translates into CASRFGGTDTQYF.

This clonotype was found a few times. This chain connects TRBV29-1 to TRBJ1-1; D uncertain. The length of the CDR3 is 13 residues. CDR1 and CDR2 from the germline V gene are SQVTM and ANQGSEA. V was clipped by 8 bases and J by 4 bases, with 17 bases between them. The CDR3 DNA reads TGCAGCACGAAAGCACAGCGGCTCACTGAAGCTTTCTTT. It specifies CSTKAQRLTEAFF.

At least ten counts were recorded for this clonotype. CDR3 sequence (DNA): TGTGCCAGCAGTTTAGCTTCCCGAGCCGGGGAGCTGTTTTTT. Protein: CASSLASRAGELFF. The J gene is TRBJ2-2, the V gene TRBV12-3 or TRBV12-4; no clear D gene. The CDR3 is 14 amino acids. Trimming removed 0 bases from V and 6 bases from J, with 8 bases in between.